This T cell receptor (beta chain) was obtained from a study of blood T cells in healthy people across ages. On the study more broadly: For every two T cells, template switching captured about one barcoded beta molecule.

The authors ran a second PCR of roughly 6 to 12 cycles using a sample-barcoded 5' primer and a J-beta primer mix. TCRdb recomputed calls from the 5' RACE reads with MiXCR, one row per CDR3 protein. The sample records about 290,000 distinct CDR3 sequences, roughly 26% being singletons. This CDR3 has 16 residues. Germline lookup yields CDR1 SEHNR and CDR2 FQNEAQ (reference sequence). This chain uses TRBV7-9 with TRBJ2-5; 9 bases are shared with TRBD1. Matching the DNA end better, TRBJ2-1 makes the J call doubtful. The receptor's source is an older woman in good health. Sequencing used blood. CDR3 nucleotides: TGTGCCAGCAGCCTTGGGACTGGGACAGGGATGAATGAGCAGTTCTTC. This codes for CASSLGTGTGMNEQFF.